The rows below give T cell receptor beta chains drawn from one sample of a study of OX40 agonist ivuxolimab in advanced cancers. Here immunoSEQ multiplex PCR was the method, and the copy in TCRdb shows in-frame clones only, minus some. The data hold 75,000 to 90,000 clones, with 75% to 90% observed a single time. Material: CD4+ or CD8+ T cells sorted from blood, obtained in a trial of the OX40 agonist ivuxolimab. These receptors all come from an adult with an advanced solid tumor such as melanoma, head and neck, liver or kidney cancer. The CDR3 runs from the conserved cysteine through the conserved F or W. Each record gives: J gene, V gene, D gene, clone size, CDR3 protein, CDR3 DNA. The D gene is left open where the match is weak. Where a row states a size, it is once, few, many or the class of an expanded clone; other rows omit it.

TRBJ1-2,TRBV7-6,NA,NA,CASSLEFSGANGYTF,TGTGCCAGCAGCTTAGAATTTTCAGGGGCTAATGGCTACACCTTC
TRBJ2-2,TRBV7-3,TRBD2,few,CASSPNGGANTGELFF,TGTGCCAGCAGCCCCAACGGGGGGGCGAACACCGGGGAGCTGTTTTTT
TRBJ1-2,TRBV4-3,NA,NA,CASSQDGAAPNYGYTF,TGCGCCAGCAGCCAAGATGGGGCAGCTCCTAACTATGGCTACACCTTC
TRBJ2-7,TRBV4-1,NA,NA,CASSQVSGGESSYEQYF,TGCGCCAGCAGCCAAGTCTCGGGTGGGGAAAGCTCCTACGAGCAGTACTTC
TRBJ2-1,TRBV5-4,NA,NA,CASSSKIINEQFF,TGTGCCAGCAGCTCGAAAATAATCAATGAGCAGTTCTTC
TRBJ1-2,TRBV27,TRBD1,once,CASSLFAGQGDYGYTF,TGTGCCAGCAGTTTATTCGCCGGACAGGGAGACTATGGCTACACCTTC
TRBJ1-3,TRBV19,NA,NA,CASSIDWREGNTIYF,TGTGCCAGTAGTATAGATTGGAGGGAAGGAAACACCATATATTTT
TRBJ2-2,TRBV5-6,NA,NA,CASSLAGVGARRTGELFF,TGTGCCAGCAGCTTGGCCGGGGTGGGGGCACGACGCACCGGGGAGCTGTTTTTT
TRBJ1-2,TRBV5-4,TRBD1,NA,CASSAGSRGASDPYGYTF,TGTGCCAGCAGCGCTGGCTCCAGGGGGGCAAGCGATCCTTATGGCTACACCTTC
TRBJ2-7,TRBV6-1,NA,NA,CASSEDGGSRGGRAYEQYF,TGTGCCAGCAGTGAAGATGGGGGCTCCCGCGGGGGCAGGGCCTACGAGCAGTACTTC
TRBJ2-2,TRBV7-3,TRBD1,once,CASSPGTGGSGELFF,TGTGCCAGCAGCCCAGGGACAGGGGGATCCGGGGAGCTGTTTTTT
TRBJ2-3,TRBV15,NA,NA,CATAGISTDTQYF,TGTGCCACCGCGGGTATAAGCACAGATACGCAGTATTTT
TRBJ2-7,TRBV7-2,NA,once,CASSLGRHSYEQYF,TGTGCCAGCAGCTTAGGGAGGCACTCCTACGAGCAGTACTTC
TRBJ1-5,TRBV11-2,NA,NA,CASSNGWERSNQPQHF,TGTGCCAGCAGCAATGGCTGGGAAAGGTCAAATCAGCCCCAGCATTTT
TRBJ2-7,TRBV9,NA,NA,CASSVAVGAAYEQYF,TGTGCCAGCAGCGTAGCGGTGGGGGCGGCCTACGAGCAGTACTTC
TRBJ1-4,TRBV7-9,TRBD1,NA,CASTGTGGGKLFF,TGTGCCAGCACCGGGACAGGGGGAGGAAAACTGTTTTTT
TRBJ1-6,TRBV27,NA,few,CASSQPGRASPLHF,TGTGCCAGCAGCCAACCGGGACGGGCTTCACCCCTCCACTTT
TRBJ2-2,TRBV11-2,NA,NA,CASSPGVNTGELFF,TGTGCCAGCAGTCCGGGGGTGAACACCGGGGAGCTGTTTTTT
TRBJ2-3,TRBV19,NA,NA,CASSLAGIYGTDTQYF,TGTGCCAGTAGTTTGGCAGGAATTTACGGCACAGATACGCAGTATTTT
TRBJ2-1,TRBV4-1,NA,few,CASSQDGRQRQFF,TGCGCCAGCAGCCAAGATGGAAGGCAGAGGCAGTTCTTC
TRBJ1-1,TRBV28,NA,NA,CASSTDGPAAFF,TGTGCCAGCAGCACTGACGGGCCCGCAGCTTTCTTT
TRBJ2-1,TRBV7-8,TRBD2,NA,CASSLAWFSGGYNEQFF,TGTGCCAGCAGCTTAGCCTGGTTTAGCGGGGGCTACAATGAGCAGTTCTTC
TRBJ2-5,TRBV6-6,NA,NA,CASSPVRGGGETQYF,TGTGCCAGCAGTCCTGTTAGGGGGGGAGGAGAGACCCAGTACTTC
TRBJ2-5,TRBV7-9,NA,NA,CASSPLGQRAKETQYF,TGTGCCAGCAGCCCCCTTGGACAGCGGGCAAAAGAGACCCAGTACTTC
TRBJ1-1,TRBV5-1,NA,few,CASSLKRVNTEAFF,TGCGCCAGCAGCTTGAAGAGGGTGAACACTGAAGCTTTCTTT
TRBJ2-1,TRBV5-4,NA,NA,CASSSGWAGGNEQFF,TGTGCCAGCAGCTCTGGTTGGGCAGGGGGGAATGAGCAGTTCTTC
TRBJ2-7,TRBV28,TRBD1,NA,CASSLGTDTYEQYF,TGTGCCAGCAGTTTGGGGACAGATACCTACGAGCAGTACTTC
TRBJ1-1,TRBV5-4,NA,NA,CASSPRTAMNTEAFF,TGTGCCAGCAGCCCTCGGACAGCAATGAACACTGAAGCTTTCTTT
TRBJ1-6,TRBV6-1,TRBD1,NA,CASSPRDSRSLHF,TGTGCCAGCAGCCCCAGGGACAGCAGGTCTCTCCACTTT
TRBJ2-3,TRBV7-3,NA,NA,CASSLGRNTDTQYF,TGTGCCAGCAGCTTAGGTCGAAACACAGATACGCAGTATTTT
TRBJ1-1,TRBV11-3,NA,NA,CASSQYSGTEAFF,TGTGCCAGCAGCCAATACTCCGGGACTGAAGCTTTCTTT
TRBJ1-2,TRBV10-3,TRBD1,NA,CAITDSAGGYDGYTF,TGTGCCATCACCGATTCGGCAGGGGGGTACGATGGCTACACCTTC
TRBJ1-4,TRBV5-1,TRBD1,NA,CASSSGTGGLVANEKLFF,TGCGCCAGCAGCTCGGGCACAGGGGGATTGGTGGCTAATGAAAAACTGTTTTTT
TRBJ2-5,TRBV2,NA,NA,CASSRGFIRQETQYF,TGTGCCAGCAGCCGGGGGTTTATAAGGCAAGAGACCCAGTACTTC
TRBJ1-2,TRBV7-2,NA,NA,CASSDLGGILNNYGYTF,TGTGCCAGCAGCGATCTCGGGGGGATCTTAAATAACTATGGCTACACCTTC
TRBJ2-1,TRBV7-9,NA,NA,CASSRDLSSYNEQFF,TGTGCCAGCAGCCGGGACCTCAGCTCCTACAATGAGCAGTTCTTC
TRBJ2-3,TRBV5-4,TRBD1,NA,CASSRDSGTDTQYF,TGTGCCAGTTCCCGGGACAGCGGCACAGATACGCAGTATTTT
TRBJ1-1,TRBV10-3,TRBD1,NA,CATRAGGDSSTEAFF,TGTGCCACCAGGGCAGGGGGGGATAGTAGTACTGAAGCTTTCTTT
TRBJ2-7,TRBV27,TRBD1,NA,CASSSGTGDYEQYF,TGTGCCAGCAGTTCAGGGACAGGTGATTACGAGCAGTACTTC
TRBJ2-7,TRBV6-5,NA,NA,CASSLGRTRYEQYF,TGTGCCAGCAGCTTGGGACGGACCCGCTACGAGCAGTACTTC
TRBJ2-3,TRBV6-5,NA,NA,CASSTPRSDTQYF,TGTGCCAGCAGTACCCCGAGGTCAGATACGCAGTATTTT
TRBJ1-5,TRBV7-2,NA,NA,CASSKGVAQPQHF,TGTGCCAGCTCCAAGGGGGTCGCTCAGCCCCAGCATTTT
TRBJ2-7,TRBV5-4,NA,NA,CASSLNQGSSREQYF,TGTGCCAGCAGCTTGAACCAGGGGAGTTCCAGGGAGCAGTACTTC
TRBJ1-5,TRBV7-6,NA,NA,CASSLGQRQPQHF,TGTGCCAGCAGCTTAGGGCAGCGGCAGCCCCAGCATTTT
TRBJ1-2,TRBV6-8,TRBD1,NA,CASSYLRQGGYYGYTF,TGTGCCAGCAGTTACTTGAGACAGGGGGGATACTATGGCTACACCTTC
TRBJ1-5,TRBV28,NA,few,CASRGGGHQPQHF,TGTGCCAGCCGCGGGGGGGGGCATCAGCCCCAGCATTTT
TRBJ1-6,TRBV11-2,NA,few,CASSLKAGSYYNSPLHF,TGTGCCAGCAGCTTAAAAGCAGGGAGCTATTATAATTCACCCCTCCACTTT
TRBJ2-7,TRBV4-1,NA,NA,CASSSYTGSSYEQYF,TGCGCCAGCAGCTCCTACACCGGGAGCTCCTACGAGCAGTACTTC
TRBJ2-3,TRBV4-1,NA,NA,CASSQGGRILDTQYF,TGCGCCAGCAGCCAAGGTGGCAGGATCTTGGATACGCAGTATTTT
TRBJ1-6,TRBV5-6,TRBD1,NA,CASSFYAGGHSPLHF,TGTGCCAGCAGCTTTTATGCAGGGGGTCACTCACCCCTCCACTTT
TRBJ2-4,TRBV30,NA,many,CAWSAGPLDKNIQYF,TGTGCCTGGAGCGCCGGCCCCCTGGACAAAAACATTCAGTACTTC
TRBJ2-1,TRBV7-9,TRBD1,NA,CASSLQGAPNEQFF,TGTGCCAGCAGCTTACAGGGGGCGCCCAATGAGCAGTTCTTC
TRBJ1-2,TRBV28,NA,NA,CASSFRAKGNGYTF,TGTGCCAGCAGTTTCCGGGCAAAAGGGAATGGCTACACCTTC
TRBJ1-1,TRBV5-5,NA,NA,CASRKITVGGATEAFF,TGTGCCAGCAGAAAAATAACGGTCGGAGGGGCCACTGAAGCTTTCTTT
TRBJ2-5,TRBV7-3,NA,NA,CASSSTGLETQYF,TGTGCCAGCAGCTCTACAGGGCTAGAGACCCAGTACTTC
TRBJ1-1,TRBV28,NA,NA,CASSFFQGSTEAFF,TGTGCCAGCAGTTTTTTCCAGGGTTCCACTGAAGCTTTCTTT
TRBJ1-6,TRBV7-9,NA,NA,CASSHRVGYNSPLHF,TGTGCCAGCAGCCACAGGGTGGGCTATAATTCACCCCTCCACTTT
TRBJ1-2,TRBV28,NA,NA,CAVPSGYGYTF,TGTGCCGTCCCGTCGGGCTATGGCTACACCTTC